The sample holds one count of the clone carrying this T cell receptor beta chain. Its antigen is not known. Investigators merged groups given second doses at roughly 4 or roughly 12 weeks. Data came from immunoSEQ multiplex PCR; TCRdb stores just in-frame clones and leaves some out. The sample records about 120,000 clones, roughly 90% being singletons. This entry is derived from a study of T cell responses to AZD1222 COVID-19 vaccine. Study-wide results and limits: It should be noted that donors were predominantly white British and more often female, and clonal diversity was possibly underestimated. Vaccine-associated CD4 TCRs spanned spike, dominant at 160-218 and 743-854. Only a handful of AZD1222 recipients, roughly six in all, had baseline seropositivity.

Germline lookup yields CDR1 MNHEY and CDR2 SVGEGT. V was trimmed by 6 bases and J by 9 bases, leaving 21 bases between them. The CDR3 is 15 amino acids. Sequencing was performed on peripheral blood, taken 28 days after the second AZD1222 dose. The receptor's source is an adult who received the AZD1222 COVID-19 vaccine. The chain is built from TRBV6-2 or TRBV6-3 and TRBJ2-1; the D gene is possibly TRBD2 (6 bases). In DNA, the CDR3 is TGTGCCAGCAGCCCACAGCGGGCTACTCGTGGTGAGCAGTTCTTC. This gives the protein CASSPQRATRGEQFF.